A selection of T cell receptor beta chains follows, all from one sample in a study of cytomegalovirus exposure and HLA in healthy donors. TCRdb keeps only in-frame clones here, not all; method: immunoSEQ multiplex PCR. The sample records about 360,000 clones, 80% to 90% being singletons. The sequencing sample was made of PBMCs. These receptors originate from a woman younger than 30 in good health and CMV-seronegative. CDR3s include the opening cysteine and the closing phenylalanine or tryptophan. The D gene is left open where the match is weak. Size is stated for part of the rows, as once, few or many counts, or as a class when the clone is expanded.

clone size,V gene,J gene,D gene,CDR3 DNA,CDR3 protein
NA,TRBV7-9,TRBJ1-1,NA,TGTGCCAGCAGCTCCGGACTTAGTGAAGCTTTCTTT,CASSSGLSEAFF
NA,TRBV6-1,TRBJ1-5,TRBD1,TGTGCCAGCAGTGAAGCGGGGACAGGGAGGCAGCCCCAGCATTTT,CASSEAGTGRQPQHF
NA,TRBV10-3,TRBJ2-1,NA,TGTGCCATCAGTGAGACAGGCAATGAGCAGTTCTTC,CAISETGNEQFF
once,TRBV27,TRBJ2-7,TRBD2,TGTGCCAGCAGTTTAATAGCGGGATTCGACGAGCAGTACTTC,CASSLIAGFDEQYF
NA,TRBV9,TRBJ2-3,TRBD1,TGTGCCAGCACCCACCCTCTCAGGGGGTCTACAGATACGCAGTATTTT,CASTHPLRGSTDTQYF
once,TRBV4-1,TRBJ2-7,NA,TGCGCCAGCAGCCAAGAGAAAAACGGTGCCTACGAGCAGTACTTC,CASSQEKNGAYEQYF
NA,TRBV5-5,TRBJ2-5,NA,TGTGCCAGCACCGTTGGGGAGGAGACCCAGTACTTC,CASTVGEETQYF
NA,TRBV9,TRBJ2-1,NA,TGTGCCAGCAGCGTAGCTGGCCCTCTGATCCCTTACAATGAGCAGTTCTTC,CASSVAGPLIPYNEQFF
NA,TRBV5-6,TRBJ2-1,NA,TGTGCCAGCAGCCCCCTCCGGGAGACGTCCTACAATGAGCAGTTCTTC,CASSPLRETSYNEQFF
NA,TRBV18,TRBJ1-4,NA,TGTGCCAGCTCACCGATAAGCGCCTATGAAAAACTGTTTTTT,CASSPISAYEKLFF
NA,TRBV10-3,TRBJ2-1,NA,TGTGCCATCAGTGAGTCCGGGGATGAGCAGTTCTTC,CAISESGDEQFF
NA,TRBV10-2,TRBJ1-6,TRBD1,TGCGCCAGCAGTGGACAGGGAGAGAACTCACCCCTCCACTTT,CASSGQGENSPLHF
NA,TRBV9,TRBJ1-1,TRBD1,TGTGCCAGCAGCCCCCGACAGGGGAACACTGAAGCTTTCTTT,CASSPRQGNTEAFF
NA,TRBV7-2,TRBJ2-7,NA,TGTGCCAGCGGGAGACGGGGGGCGAACGAGCAGTACTTC,CASGRRGANEQYF
NA,TRBV19,TRBJ1-5,TRBD1,TGTGCCAGTAGACCCGGGACAGCCCGTCTAAGTCATCAGCCCCAGCATTTT,CASRPGTARLSHQPQHF
NA,TRBV7-2,TRBJ2-2,NA,TGTGCCAGCAGCTTAGCCCTCCCAGGGCGAGCCGGGGAGCTGTTTTTT,CASSLALPGRAGELFF
NA,TRBV6-5,TRBJ2-1,TRBD1,TGTGCCAGCATTCCGACAGGGGGCAATGAGCAGTTCTTC,CASIPTGGNEQFF
NA,TRBV30,TRBJ2-7,NA,TGTGCCTGGAGCCCCGGTCTACCTATTTTGGAGCAGTACTTC,CAWSPGLPILEQYF
NA,TRBV10-1,TRBJ2-1,NA,TGCGCCAGCAGCGCCACTGGAGGTCCCACTAACAATGAGCAGTTCTTC,CASSATGGPTNNEQFF
NA,TRBV7-9,TRBJ2-3,TRBD1,TGTGCCAGCAGCTTATCTCGGGACAGCCCCACAGATACGCAGTATTTT,CASSLSRDSPTDTQYF
NA,TRBV6-5,TRBJ1-3,NA,TGTGCCAGCAGTCGAACCAGGGGACACACCATATATTTT,CASSRTRGHTIYF
NA,TRBV28,TRBJ2-3,TRBD2,TGTGCCAGCAGTTCGATTAGCGGGAGGACAGATACGCAGTATTTT,CASSSISGRTDTQYF
NA,TRBV6-1,TRBJ2-5,TRBD1,TGTGCCAGCAGTGAGGGGACAGATCAAGAGACCCAGTACTTC,CASSEGTDQETQYF
NA,TRBV29-1,TRBJ2-2,TRBD1,TGCAGCGTGCGGACAGGGGGCACCGGGGAGCTGTTTTTT,CSVRTGGTGELFF
NA,TRBV7-9,TRBJ1-1,NA,TGTGCCAGCCAGCAGGACACTGAAGCTTTCTTT,CASQQDTEAFF
NA,TRBV11-2,TRBJ1-2,NA,TGTGCCAGCAGCCGGGCGGGGAGCCCTAGCTACACCTTC,CASSRAGSPSYTF
NA,TRBV6-1,TRBJ1-2,TRBD1,TGTGCCAGCAGATCTGGACAGGGCTCCTATGGCTACACCTTC,CASRSGQGSYGYTF
NA,TRBV5-1,TRBJ1-5,NA,TGCGCCAGCAGCTTAAGGGGTGAAGGCCAGCCCCAGCATTTT,CASSLRGEGQPQHF
NA,TRBV2,TRBJ1-4,TRBD1,TGTGCCACTCGGCGACAGGGGGCGAGGGAAAAACTGTTTTTT,CATRRQGAREKLFF
NA,TRBV7-6,TRBJ2-5,NA,TGTGCCAGCAGCCCTATCCCGGCAGGGGGGGAGACCCAGTACTTC,CASSPIPAGGETQYF
NA,TRBV10-3,TRBJ2-1,NA,TGTGCCATCAGTGAACAGAATGAGCAGTTCTTC,CAISEQNEQFF
NA,TRBV7-3,TRBJ2-1,NA,TGTGCCAGCAGCCCACTCAGGTCCTCGCCGAGCTCCTACAATGAGCAGTTCTTC,CASSPLRSSPSSYNEQFF
NA,TRBV19,TRBJ2-1,NA,TGTGCCGTGGGGCGGGAAGGCTCCTACAATGAGCAGTTCTTC,CAVGREGSYNEQFF
NA,TRBV9,TRBJ1-1,NA,TGTGCCAGCAGCGTAGCCGGCGGGAACACTGAAGCTTTCTTT,CASSVAGGNTEAFF
NA,TRBV30,TRBJ2-5,NA,TGTGCCTGGAGTTCGCAGGAGACCCAGTACTTC,CAWSSQETQYF
NA,TRBV6-6,TRBJ2-7,NA,TGTGCCAGCACCACGGGACTTATAGGCCACGAGCAGTACTTC,CASTTGLIGHEQYF
NA,TRBV18,TRBJ1-2,NA,TGTGCCAGCTCACCACCGGGGGGATCGATTCGGGATTTTAACTATGGCTACACCTTC,CASSPPGGSIRDFNYGYTF
NA,TRBV21-1,TRBJ2-2,NA,TGTGCCAGCAGCAAAGGGGCCCCGGGAAACACCGGGGAGCTGTTTTTT,CASSKGAPGNTGELFF
once,TRBV5-1,TRBJ2-3,TRBD2,TGCGCCAGCAGCTTATTTATAGCGCGGGAGATCACAGATACGCAGTATTTT,CASSLFIAREITDTQYF
NA,TRBV7-8,TRBJ2-7,TRBD1,TGTGCCAGCAGCGCGGACAGGGGCAGGGAGCAGTACTTC,CASSADRGREQYF
NA,TRBV10-3,TRBJ2-7,TRBD2,TGTGCCATCAGTGGACTAGCGGGTTGGTACGAGCAGTACTTC,CAISGLAGWYEQYF
NA,TRBV4-1,TRBJ2-7,NA,TGCGCCAGCAGCCACGAACCGGGAACAGTCTACGAGCAGTACTTC,CASSHEPGTVYEQYF
NA,TRBV2,TRBJ1-1,NA,TGTGCCAGCAGTGAAGGAGGACAAGAAGCTTTCTTT,CASSEGGQEAFF
NA,TRBV28,TRBJ2-1,NA,TGTGCCAGCAGTTTGCTTCTGGGGAGTAGTAATGAGCAGTTCTTC,CASSLLLGSSNEQFF
NA,TRBV9,TRBJ1-4,TRBD1,TGTGCCAGCAGCGCAGGACAGGGACGAACTAATGAAAAACTGTTTTTT,CASSAGQGRTNEKLFF